This entry lists 10 T cell receptor beta chains sequenced from one sample in a study of CD8+CD57+ T cells in acquired aplastic anemia. All sequencing subjects had displayed CD8+CD57+ cell expansion on flow cytometry. Genomic DNA constituted the template upon which TCR beta VDJ and CDR3 profiling was performed. From the reads, TCRdb called clonotypes with MiXCR, one entry per CDR3 protein. The sample lists some 200,000 distinct CDR3 sequences, approximately 60% seen once, with roughly three fifths in the top ten. What was sequenced was sorted CD4+, CD8+, or CD8+CD57+ T cells (not recorded which) from PBMCs. The receptor source for this set is a human donor with aplastic anemia.

The V and J genes are TRBV24-1 and TRBJ2-7, with TRBD1 matching 8 bases. Germline-derived CDR1 and CDR2 are KGHDR and SFDVKD. J gave up 9 bases and V 4 bases, and 10 bases lay outside the gene matches. The CDR3 has 14 amino acids. The CDR3 coding sequence is TGTGCCACCAGTGACTCGGGACAGGCCCCGGTGCAGTACTTC. The encoded protein is CATSDSGQAPVQYF.

The gene calls are TRBV20-1 and TRBJ2-3, with TRBD1 identical over 8 bases. The ends lost 3 bases at V and 2 bases at J; junction bases unmatched: 4. CDR1 and CDR2 from the germline V gene are DFQATT and SNEGSKA (reference sequence). This CDR3 spans 14 amino acids. This chain's CDR3 is CSASGDRTTDTQYF. CDR3 DNA sequence: TGCAGTGCTAGTGGGGACAGGACCACAGATACGCAGTATTTT.

The rearrangement uses TRBV15 and TRBJ1-1; no reliable D call. Germline V lookup: CDR1 LNHNV, CDR2 YYDKDF (reference sequence). Deletions cut 9 bases from V and 1 base from J, with 12 bases between. CDR3 length: 13 amino acids. CDR3 coding DNA: TGTGCCACTTCGGAAGCCTCGAACACTGAAGCTTTCTTT. Translating gives CATSEASNTEAFF.

Concerning this clonotype: Compared with germline, one end of the junction differs, possibly owing to a read error. V is TRBV10-3 and J is TRBJ1-1; a possible D gene is TRBD1 (6 bases). This CDR3 region has 16 residues. Germline V CDR1 and CDR2: ENHRY, SYGVKD. The CDR3 DNA follows: TGTGCCAGCAGTTACTATTCACCGGGACAGAACACTGAAGCTTTCTTT. Amino acid sequence: CASSYYSPGQNTEAFF.

This clonotype was seen many times. The rearrangement links TRBV4-2 to TRBJ2-3, with 12 bases lining up with TRBD2. The V segment lost 1 base and the J segment 4 bases; nucleotides outside the gene matches: 3. The germline gives CDR1 LGHNA, CDR2 YNFKEQ. The CDR3 totals 16 residues. Written as DNA, the CDR3 is TGTGCCAGCAGCCAAGGCCTAGCGGGGGGGCCAGATACGCAGTATTTT. Encoded protein: CASSQGLAGGPDTQYF.

V is TRBV19 and J is TRBJ2-7; 9 bases agree with TRBD2. In germline, CDR1 is LNHDA, CDR2 SQIVND (reference sequence). After removal of 2 bases from V and 0 bases from J, the junction contained 5 bases not matched to a gene. The CDR3 runs 16 residues. The CDR3: CASSILRGGSSYEQYF. The CDR3 DNA reads TGTGCCAGTAGTATATTGCGGGGGGGGAGCTCCTACGAGCAGTACTTC.

This clonotype was seen once. V and J are TRBV7-8 and TRBJ2-5; weak D call: TRBD1 (7 bases). Trimming shortened V by 11 bases and J by 5 bases, and 24 bases separated the two germline ends. The CDR3 consists of 15 residues. Germline values: CDR1 SGHVS, CDR2 FQNEAQ. CDR3 amino acids: CASETPRGRYETQYF. The CDR3, as DNA: TGTGCCTCGGAAACCCCCAGGGGGAGGTATGAGACCCAGTACTTC.

Turning to this clonotype: The CDR3 end shows no conserved phenylalanine or tryptophan, and so a read error is likely. V is TRBV20-1 and J is TRBJ2-7; 9 nucleotides line up with TRBD1. V lost 5 bases, J lost 1 base, and 12 bases stayed unmatched. The CDR3 has 16 amino acids. Germline V lookup: CDR1 DFQATT, CDR2 SNEGSKA (reference sequence). CDR3 nucleotides: TGCAGTGCTGGGGCAACGGGACAGGGATTTTCCTACGAGCAGTACCTC. Translated: CSAGATGQGFSYEQYL.

The J gene is TRBJ2-7, the V gene TRBV5-4, with no clear D. Germline CDR1 is SGHNT and CDR2 is YYREEE (reference sequence). The length of the CDR3 is 14 residues. Between the trimmed V and J ends, which lost 0 bases and 0 bases, there was a span of 7 bases. CDR3 DNA: TGTGCCAGCAGCTTGGAACAGATCTCCTACGAGCAGTACTTC. Its translation is CASSLEQISYEQYF.

This rearrangement joins TRBV15 to TRBJ2-3; D may be TRBD1 (6 bases). The V gene lost 1 base and the J gene lost 3 bases, with 14 bases spanning the gap. Germline assignment: CDR1 LNHNV and CDR2 YYDKDF (reference sequence). The CDR3 spans 16 residues. DNA of the CDR3: TGTGCCACCAGCAGAGGGGACACCCCTCGGACAGATACGCAGTATTTT. Encoded protein: CATSRGDTPRTDTQYF.